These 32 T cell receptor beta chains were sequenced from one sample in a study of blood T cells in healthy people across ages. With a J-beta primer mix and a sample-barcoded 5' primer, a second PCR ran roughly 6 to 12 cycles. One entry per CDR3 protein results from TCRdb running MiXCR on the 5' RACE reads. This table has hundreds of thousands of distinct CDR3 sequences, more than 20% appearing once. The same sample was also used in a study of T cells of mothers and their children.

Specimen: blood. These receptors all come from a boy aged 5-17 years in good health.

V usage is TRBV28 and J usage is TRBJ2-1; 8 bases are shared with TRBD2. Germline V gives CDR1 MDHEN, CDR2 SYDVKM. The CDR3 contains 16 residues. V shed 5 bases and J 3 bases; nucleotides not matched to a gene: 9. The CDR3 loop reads CASSLITSGYYNEQFF. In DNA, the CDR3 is TGTGCCAGCAGTCTGATCACTAGCGGATACTACAATGAGCAGTTCTTC.

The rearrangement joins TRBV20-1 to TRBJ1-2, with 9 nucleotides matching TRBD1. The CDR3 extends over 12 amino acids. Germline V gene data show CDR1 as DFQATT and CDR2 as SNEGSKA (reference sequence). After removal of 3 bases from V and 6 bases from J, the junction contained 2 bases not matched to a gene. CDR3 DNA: TGCAGTGCTAGTTGGGACAGGGATGGCTACACCTTC. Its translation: CSASWDRDGYTF.

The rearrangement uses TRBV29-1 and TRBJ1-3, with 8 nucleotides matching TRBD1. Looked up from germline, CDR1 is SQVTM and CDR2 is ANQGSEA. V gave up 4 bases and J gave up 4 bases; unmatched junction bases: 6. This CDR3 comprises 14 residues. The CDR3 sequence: CSVGVDRVGNTIYF. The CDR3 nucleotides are TGCAGCGTTGGGGTGGACAGGGTAGGAAACACCATATATTTT.

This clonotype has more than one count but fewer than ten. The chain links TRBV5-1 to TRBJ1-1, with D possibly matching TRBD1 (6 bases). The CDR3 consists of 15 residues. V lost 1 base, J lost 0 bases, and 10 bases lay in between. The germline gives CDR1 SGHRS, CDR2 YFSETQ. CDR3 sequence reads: CASSLYTGMNTEAFF. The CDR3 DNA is TGCGCCAGCAGCTTGTACACAGGGATGAACACTGAAGCTTTCTTT.

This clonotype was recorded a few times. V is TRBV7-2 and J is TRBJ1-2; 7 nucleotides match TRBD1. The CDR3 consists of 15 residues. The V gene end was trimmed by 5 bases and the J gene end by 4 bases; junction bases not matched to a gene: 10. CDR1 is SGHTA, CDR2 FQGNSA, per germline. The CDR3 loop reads CASSPKQGPLYGYTF. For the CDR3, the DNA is TGTGCCAGCAGCCCCAAACAGGGGCCTCTCTATGGCTACACCTTC.

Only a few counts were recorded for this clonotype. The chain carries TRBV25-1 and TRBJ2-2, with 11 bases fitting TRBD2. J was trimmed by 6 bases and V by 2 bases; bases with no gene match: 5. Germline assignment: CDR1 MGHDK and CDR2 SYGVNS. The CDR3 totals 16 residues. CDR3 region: CASSERGTSGAGELFF. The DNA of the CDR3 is TGTGCCAGCAGTGAAAGGGGGACTAGCGGAGCCGGGGAGCTGTTTTTT.

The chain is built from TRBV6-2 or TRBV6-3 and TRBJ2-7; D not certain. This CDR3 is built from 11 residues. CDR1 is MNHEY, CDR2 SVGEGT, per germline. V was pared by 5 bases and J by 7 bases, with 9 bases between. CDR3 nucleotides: TGTGCCAGCAGTCGAGAGAGGGAGCAGTACTTC. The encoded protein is CASSREREQYF.

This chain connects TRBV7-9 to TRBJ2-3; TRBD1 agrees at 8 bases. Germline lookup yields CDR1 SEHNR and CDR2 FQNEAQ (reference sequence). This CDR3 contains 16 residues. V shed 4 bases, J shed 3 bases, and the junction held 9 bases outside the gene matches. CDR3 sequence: CASSSLLGQGTDTQYF. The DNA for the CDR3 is TGTGCCAGCAGCTCCTTATTAGGACAGGGAACAGATACGCAGTATTTT.

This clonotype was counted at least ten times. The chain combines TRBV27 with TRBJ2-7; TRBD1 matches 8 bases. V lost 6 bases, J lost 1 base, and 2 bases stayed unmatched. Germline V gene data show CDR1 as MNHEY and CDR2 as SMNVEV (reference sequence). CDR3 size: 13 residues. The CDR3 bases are TGTGCCAGCAGCTGGACAGGGTCCTACGAGCAGTACTTC. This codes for CASSWTGSYEQYF.

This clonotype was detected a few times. CDR3 residues: CSVDSRSSYNEQFF. In DNA form, the CDR3 reads TGCAGCGTAGACAGTCGGAGCTCCTACAATGAGCAGTTCTTC. This chain joins TRBV29-1 and TRBJ2-1, with D perhaps TRBD1 (5 bases). The CDR3 sequence is 14 residues long. Germline values: CDR1 SQVTM, CDR2 ANQGSEA. V gave up 6 bases and J gave up 0 bases, with 12 bases separating them.

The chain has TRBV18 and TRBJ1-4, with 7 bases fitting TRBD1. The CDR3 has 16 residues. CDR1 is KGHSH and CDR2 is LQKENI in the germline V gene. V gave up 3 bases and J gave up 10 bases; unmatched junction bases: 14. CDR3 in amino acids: CASSPPGTELLGKLFF. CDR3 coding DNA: TGTGCCAGCTCACCGCCCGGGACAGAACTATTAGGAAAACTGTTTTTT. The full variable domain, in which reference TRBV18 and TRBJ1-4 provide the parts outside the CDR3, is NAGVMQNPRHLVRRRGQEARLRCSPMKGHSHVYWYRQLPEEGLKFMVYLQKENIIDESGMPKERFSAEFPKEGPSILRIQQVVRGDSAAYFCASSPPGTELLGKLFFGSGTQLSVL.

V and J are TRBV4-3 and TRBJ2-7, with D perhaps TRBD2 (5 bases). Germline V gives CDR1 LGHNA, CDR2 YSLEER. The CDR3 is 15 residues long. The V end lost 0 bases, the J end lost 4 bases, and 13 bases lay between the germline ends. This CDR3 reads CASSQEEGSGYEQYF. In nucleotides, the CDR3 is TGCGCCAGCAGCCAAGAAGAGGGCTCGGGGTACGAGCAGTACTTC.

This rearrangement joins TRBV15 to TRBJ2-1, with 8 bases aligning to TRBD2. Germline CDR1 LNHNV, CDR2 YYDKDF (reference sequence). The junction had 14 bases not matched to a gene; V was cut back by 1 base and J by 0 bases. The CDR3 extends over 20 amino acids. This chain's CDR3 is CATSRGFRHDGTSSYNEQFF. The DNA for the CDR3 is TGTGCCACCAGCAGAGGGTTTAGGCACGACGGGACTAGCTCCTACAATGAGCAGTTCTTC. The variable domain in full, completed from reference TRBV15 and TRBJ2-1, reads DAMVIQNPRYQVTQFGKPVTLSCSQTLNHNVMYWYQQKSSQAPKLLFHYYDKDFNNEADTPDNFQSRRPNTSFCFLDIRSPGLGDTAMYLCATSRGFRHDGTSSYNEQFFGPGTRLTVL.

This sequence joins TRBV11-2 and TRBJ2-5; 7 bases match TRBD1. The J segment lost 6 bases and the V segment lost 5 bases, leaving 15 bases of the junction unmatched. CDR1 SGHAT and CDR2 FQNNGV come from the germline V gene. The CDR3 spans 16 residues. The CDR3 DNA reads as TGTGCCAGCAGCCCCTATCTCCAAGACAGGGTGAAGACCCAGTACTTC. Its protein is CASSPYLQDRVKTQYF.

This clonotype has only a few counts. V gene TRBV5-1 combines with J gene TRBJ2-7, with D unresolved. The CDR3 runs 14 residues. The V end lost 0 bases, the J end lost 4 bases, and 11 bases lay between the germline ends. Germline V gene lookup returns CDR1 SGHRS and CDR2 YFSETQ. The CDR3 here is CASSLAPLIYEQYF. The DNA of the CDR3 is TGCGCCAGCAGCTTGGCACCGTTAATATACGAGCAGTACTTC.

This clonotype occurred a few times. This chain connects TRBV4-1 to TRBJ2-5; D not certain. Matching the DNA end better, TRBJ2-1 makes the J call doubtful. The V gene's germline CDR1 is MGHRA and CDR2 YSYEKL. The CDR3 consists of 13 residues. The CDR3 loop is CASSQNDGNEQFF. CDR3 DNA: TGCGCCAGCAGCCAAAACGACGGAAATGAGCAGTTCTTC.

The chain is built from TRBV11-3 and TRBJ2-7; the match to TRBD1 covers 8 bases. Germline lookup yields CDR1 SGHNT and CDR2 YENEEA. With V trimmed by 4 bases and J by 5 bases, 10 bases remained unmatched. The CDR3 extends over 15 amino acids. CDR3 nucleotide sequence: TGTGCCAGCAGCTCTTTCCGGCAGGGGGCCAACGAGCAGTACTTC. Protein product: CASSSFRQGANEQYF.

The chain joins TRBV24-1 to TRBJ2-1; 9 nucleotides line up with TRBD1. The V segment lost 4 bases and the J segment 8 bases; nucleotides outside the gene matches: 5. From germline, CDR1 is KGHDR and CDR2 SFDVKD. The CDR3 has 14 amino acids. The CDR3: CATSEGTGSDEQFF. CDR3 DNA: TGTGCCACCAGTGAGGGGACAGGGAGCGATGAGCAGTTCTTC.

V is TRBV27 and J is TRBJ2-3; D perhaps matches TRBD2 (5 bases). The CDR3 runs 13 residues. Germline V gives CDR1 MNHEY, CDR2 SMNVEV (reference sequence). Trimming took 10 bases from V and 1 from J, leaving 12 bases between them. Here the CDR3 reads CATQLVGTDTQYF. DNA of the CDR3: TGTGCCACTCAACTAGTGGGCACAGATACGCAGTATTTT.

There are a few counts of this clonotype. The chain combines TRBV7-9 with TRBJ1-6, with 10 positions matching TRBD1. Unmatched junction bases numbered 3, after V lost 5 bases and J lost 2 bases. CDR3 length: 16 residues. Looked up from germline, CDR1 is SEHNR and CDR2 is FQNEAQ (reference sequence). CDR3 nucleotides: TGTGCCAGCAGCCGGACAGGGGGTACCTATAATTCACCCCTCCACTTT. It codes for CASSRTGGTYNSPLHF.

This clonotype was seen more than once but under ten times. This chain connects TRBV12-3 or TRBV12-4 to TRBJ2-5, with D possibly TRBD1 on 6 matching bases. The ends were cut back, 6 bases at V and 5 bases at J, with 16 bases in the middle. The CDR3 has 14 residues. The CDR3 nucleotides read TGTGCCAGCAGCCGGGACGAGGGGGTGGAGACCCAGTACTTC. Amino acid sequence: CASSRDEGVETQYF.

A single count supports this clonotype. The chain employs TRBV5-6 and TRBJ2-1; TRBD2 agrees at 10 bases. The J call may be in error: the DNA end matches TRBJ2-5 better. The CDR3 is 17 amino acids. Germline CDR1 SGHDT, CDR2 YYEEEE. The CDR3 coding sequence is TGTGCCAGCAGCGACTCTGGAAGCGGGGGGGCCAGGGAGACCCAGTACTTC. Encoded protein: CASSDSGSGGARETQYF.

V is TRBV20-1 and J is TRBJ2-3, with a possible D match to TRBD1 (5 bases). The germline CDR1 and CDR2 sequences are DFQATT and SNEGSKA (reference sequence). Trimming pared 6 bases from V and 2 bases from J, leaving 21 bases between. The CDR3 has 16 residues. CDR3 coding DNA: TGCAGTGCCATCGACACCTGGGGCGGCAACACAGATACGCAGTATTTT. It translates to CSAIDTWGGNTDTQYF.

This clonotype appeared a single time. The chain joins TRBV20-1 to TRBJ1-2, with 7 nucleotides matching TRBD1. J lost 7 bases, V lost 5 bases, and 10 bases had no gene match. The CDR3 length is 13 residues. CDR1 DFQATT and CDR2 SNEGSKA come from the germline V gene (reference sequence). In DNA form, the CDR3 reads TGCAGTGCTTTACAAGACAGGGCTGGTGGCTACACCTTC. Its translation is CSALQDRAGGYTF.

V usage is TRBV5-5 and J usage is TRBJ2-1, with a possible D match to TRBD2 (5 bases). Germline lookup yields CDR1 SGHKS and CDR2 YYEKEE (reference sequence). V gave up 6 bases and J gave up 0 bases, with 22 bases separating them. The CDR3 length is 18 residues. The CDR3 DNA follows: TGTGCCAGCATCCTCCGTGCGTCTAGCCGGAGCTCCTACAATGAGCAGTTCTTC. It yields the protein CASILRASSRSSYNEQFF.

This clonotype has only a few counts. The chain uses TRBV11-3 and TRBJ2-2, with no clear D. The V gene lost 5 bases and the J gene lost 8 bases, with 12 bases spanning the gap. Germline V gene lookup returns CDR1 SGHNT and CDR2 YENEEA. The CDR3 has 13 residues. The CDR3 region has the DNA TGTGCCAGCAGCCCCCGGGCCGAGGGGGAGCTGTTTTTT. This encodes CASSPRAEGELFF.

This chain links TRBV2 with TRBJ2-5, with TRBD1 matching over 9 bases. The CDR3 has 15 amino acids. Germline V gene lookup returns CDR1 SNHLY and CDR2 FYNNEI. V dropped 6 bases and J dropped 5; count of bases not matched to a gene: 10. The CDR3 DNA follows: TGTGCCAGCAGCGAGGGGACAGGGTCGGCTGAGACCCAGTACTTC. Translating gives CASSEGTGSAETQYF. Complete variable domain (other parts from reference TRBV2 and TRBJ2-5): EPEVTQTPSHQVTQMGQEVILRCVPISNHLYFYWYRQILGQKVEFLVSFYNNEISEKSEIFDDQFSVERPDGSNFTLKIRSTKLEDSAMYFCASSEGTGSAETQYFGPGTRLLVL.

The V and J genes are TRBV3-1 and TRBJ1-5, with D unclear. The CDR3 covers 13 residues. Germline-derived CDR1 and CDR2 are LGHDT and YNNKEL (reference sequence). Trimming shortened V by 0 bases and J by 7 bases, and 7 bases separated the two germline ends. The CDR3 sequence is CASSQEGIQPQHF. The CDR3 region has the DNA TGTGCCAGCAGCCAAGAAGGGATCCAGCCCCAGCATTTT. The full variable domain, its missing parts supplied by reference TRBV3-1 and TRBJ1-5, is DTAVSQTPKYLVTQMGNDKSIKCEQNLGHDTMYWYKQDSKKFLKIMFSYNNKELIINETVPNRFSPKSPDKAHLNLHINSLELGDSAVYFCASSQEGIQPQHFGDGTRLSIL.

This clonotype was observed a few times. The CDR3 DNA is TGTGCCAGCAGCTTTATCACAGGGGGCTACGAGCAGTACTTC. It specifies CASSFITGGYEQYF. This chain connects TRBV7-2 to TRBJ2-7; TRBD1 matches 8 bases. Germline-derived CDR1 and CDR2 are SGHTA and FQGNSA. V trimming: 3 bases; J trimming: 3 bases; junction bases outside the gene matches: 4. This CDR3 region has 14 residues.

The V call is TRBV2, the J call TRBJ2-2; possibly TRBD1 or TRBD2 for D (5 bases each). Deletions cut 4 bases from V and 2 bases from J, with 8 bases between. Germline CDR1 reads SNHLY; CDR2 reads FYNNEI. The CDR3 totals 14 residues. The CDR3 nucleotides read TGTGCCAGCAGTGTGGGGGTCAACACCGGGGAGCTGTTTTTT. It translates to CASSVGVNTGELFF.

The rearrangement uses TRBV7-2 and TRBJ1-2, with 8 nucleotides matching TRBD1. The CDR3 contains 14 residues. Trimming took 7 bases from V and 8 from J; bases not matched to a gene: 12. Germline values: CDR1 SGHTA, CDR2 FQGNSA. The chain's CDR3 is CASTPIRGHGGYTF. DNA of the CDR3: TGTGCCAGCACCCCAATCAGGGGGCACGGCGGCTACACCTTC.

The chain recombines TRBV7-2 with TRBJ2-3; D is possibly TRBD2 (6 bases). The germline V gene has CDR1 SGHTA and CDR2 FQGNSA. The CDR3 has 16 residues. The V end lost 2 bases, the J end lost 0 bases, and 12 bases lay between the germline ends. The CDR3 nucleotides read TGTGCCAGCAGCTTAATAGCGGACCCTAGCACAGATACGCAGTATTTT. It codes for CASSLIADPSTDTQYF.